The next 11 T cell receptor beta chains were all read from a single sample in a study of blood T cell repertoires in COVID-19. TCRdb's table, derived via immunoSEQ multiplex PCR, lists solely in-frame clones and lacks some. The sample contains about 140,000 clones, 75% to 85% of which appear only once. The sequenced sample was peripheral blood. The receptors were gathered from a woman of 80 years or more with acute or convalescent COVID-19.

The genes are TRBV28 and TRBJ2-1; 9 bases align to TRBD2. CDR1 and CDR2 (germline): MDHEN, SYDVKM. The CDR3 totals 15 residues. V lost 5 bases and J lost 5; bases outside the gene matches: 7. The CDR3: CASSPSGRTNNEQFF. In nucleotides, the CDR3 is TGTGCCAGCAGTCCGAGCGGGAGGACAAACAATGAGCAGTTCTTC.

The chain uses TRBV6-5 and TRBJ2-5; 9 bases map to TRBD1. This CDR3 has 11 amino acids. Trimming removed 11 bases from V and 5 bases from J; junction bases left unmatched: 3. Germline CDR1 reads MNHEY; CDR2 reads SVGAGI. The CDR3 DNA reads TGTGCCTCACAGGGGGCCGAGACCCAGTACTTC. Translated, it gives CASQGAETQYF.

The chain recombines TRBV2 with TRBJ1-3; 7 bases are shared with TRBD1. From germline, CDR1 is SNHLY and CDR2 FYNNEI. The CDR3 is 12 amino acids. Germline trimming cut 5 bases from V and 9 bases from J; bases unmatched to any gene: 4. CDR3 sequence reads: CASSYAGGTIYF. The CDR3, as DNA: TGTGCCAGCAGTTACGCAGGGGGCACCATATATTTT.

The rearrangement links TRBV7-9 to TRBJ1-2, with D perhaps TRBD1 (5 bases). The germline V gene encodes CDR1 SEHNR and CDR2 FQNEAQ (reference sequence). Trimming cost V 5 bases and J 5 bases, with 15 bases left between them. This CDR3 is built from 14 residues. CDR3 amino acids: CASSPDTAHYGYTF. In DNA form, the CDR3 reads TGTGCCAGCAGCCCGGACACGGCCCATTATGGCTACACCTTC. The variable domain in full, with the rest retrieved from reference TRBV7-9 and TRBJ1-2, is DTGVSQNPRHKITKRGQNVTFRCDPISEHNRLYWYRQTLGQGPEFLTYFQNEAQLEKSRLLSDRFSAERPKGSFSTLEIQRTEQGDSAMYLCASSPDTAHYGYTFGSGTRLTVV.

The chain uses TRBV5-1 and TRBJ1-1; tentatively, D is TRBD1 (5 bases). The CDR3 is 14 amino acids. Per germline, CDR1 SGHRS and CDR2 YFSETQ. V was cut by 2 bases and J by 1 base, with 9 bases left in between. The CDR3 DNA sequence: TGCGCCAGCAGCTTAATCAGGGCGAACACTGAAGCTTTCTTT. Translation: CASSLIRANTEAFF.

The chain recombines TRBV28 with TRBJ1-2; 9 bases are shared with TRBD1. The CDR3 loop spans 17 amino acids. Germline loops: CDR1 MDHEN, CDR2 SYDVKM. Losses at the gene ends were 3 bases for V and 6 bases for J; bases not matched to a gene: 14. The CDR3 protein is CASSLFAGTGFGNGYTF. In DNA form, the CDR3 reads TGTGCCAGCAGTTTGTTCGCGGGGACAGGGTTCGGGAATGGCTACACCTTC.

In DNA form, the CDR3 reads TGTGCCAGCAGTGGACAGTCTGGTACTGAAGCTTTCTTT. The encoded protein is CASSGQSGTEAFF. The chain carries TRBV2 and TRBJ1-1; tentative D call: TRBD1 (5 bases). V was cut by 4 bases and J by 5 bases, with 11 bases left in between. This CDR3 comprises 13 residues. The germline gives CDR1 SNHLY, CDR2 FYNNEI.

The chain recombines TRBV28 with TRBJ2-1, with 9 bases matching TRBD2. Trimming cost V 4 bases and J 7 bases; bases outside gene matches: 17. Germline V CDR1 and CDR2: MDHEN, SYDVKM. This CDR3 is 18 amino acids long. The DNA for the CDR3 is TGTGCCAGCAGTTGGTCTAGCGGGGCCCAAGGGTGGGGAAATGAGCAGTTCTTC. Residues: CASSWSSGAQGWGNEQFF.

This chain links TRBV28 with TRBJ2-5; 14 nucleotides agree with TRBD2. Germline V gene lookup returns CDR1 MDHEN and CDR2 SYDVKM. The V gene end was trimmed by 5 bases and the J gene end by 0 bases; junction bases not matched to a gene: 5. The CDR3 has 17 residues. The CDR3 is CASSRLAGGPHQETQYF. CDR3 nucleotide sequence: TGTGCCAGCAGTCGACTAGCGGGAGGGCCCCACCAAGAGACCCAGTACTTC.

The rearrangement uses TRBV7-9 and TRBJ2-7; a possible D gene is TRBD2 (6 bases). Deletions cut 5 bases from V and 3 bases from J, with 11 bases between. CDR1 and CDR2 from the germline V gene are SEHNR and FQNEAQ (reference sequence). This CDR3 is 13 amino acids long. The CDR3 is CASSPKEGYEQYF. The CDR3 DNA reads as TGTGCCAGCAGCCCGAAGGAGGGCTACGAGCAGTACTTC. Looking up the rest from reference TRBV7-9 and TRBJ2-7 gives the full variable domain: DTGVSQNPRHKITKRGQNVTFRCDPISEHNRLYWYRQTLGQGPEFLTYFQNEAQLEKSRLLSDRFSAERPKGSFSTLEIQRTEQGDSAMYLCASSPKEGYEQYFGPGTRLTVT.

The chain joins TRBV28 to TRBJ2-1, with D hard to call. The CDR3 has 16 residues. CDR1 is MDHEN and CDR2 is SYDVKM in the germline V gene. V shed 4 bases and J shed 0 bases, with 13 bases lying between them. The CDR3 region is CASSSLSTSSYNEQFF. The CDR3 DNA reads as TGTGCCAGCAGTTCTCTCAGTACCAGCTCCTACAATGAGCAGTTCTTC.